This paragraph covers one T cell receptor (beta chain) sequence. This receptor's antigen is unknown. One base away there is no much larger clone; base qualities are not given. The CDR3 holds 15 amino acids from the cysteine to the phenylalanine. Only the CDR3 portion is preserved as DNA: 45 bases, with reading frame beginning at the first base. From the germline V gene, CDR1 is MGHRA and CDR2 is YSYEKL. V loses 0 bases, J loses 3 bases, and the germline ends lie 10 bases apart. Using the deep immunoSEQ assay, multiplex PCR amplified TCR CDR3 regions from genomic DNA. Genomic DNA extracted from each cell subset was distributed evenly over all wells of several immunoSEQ 96-well plates, and each plate served as one replicate. For sorted subsets, 150 to 250 ng of genomic DNA, equivalent to tens of thousands of T cell genomes, went into each replicate PCR. Purified libraries were measured with a Qubit 3.0 fluorometer, size-checked on a Bioanalyzer 2100, and measured again with the KAPA Library Quantification kit. Every immunoSEQ 96-well plate was sequenced on a dedicated single-read 150-cycle Illumina NextSeq 550 flow cell. Per the source publication's procedure: Because only junctional sequences without quality scores were contained in the immunoSEQ output, filtering matching that applied to full-length reads could not be performed. To assign V/J genes and CDR3, sequences were annotated using PyIR, a Python wrapper for IgBLAST v1.9, with IMGT germline references. Reads were removed for weak V/J assignments (E-value above 1e-6), missing CDR3, stop codons, out-of-frame junctions, or ambiguous translated residues. A V3J clonotype was defined by an identical inferred V gene, J gene, and CDR3 amino acid sequence. Percentage overlap between repertoires was computed as shared unique clonotypes divided by the size of the smaller repertoire. RTK rarefaction, the Chao1 estimator, and Recon v2.1 estimates of unobserved clonotypes were used to assess repertoire richness. For all TCRbeta clonotypes obtained by the gDNA method from several donors, generation probabilities were computed with OLGA. TCRdb mirrors the immuneACCESS table, restricted to in-frame sequences. Some clones are absent from its copies; in checked studies, under half trace to an unresolved V gene, and the reason for the others is unknown. V and J calls and clone size are copied from that table; D and trimming were computed from the DNA. This sample has fewer than 1.6 million clones in its table, and around 98.5% of those were observed once. 0.3% to 0.45% of the sample rests with the top ten.

The source of the sample is a study of shared clonotypes between healthy human individuals (dated by TCRdb to 2018 to 2020). Background on the whole study: The cohort included a few men and a couple of women between 18 and 49 years of age. For each donor, three plates each were used for CD4 naive and CD4 memory, two plates were used for CD8 naive, and one plate was used for CD8 memory. Blood TCR repertoires of several healthy adults were deeply sequenced to estimate repertoire size and the extent of clonotype sharing between individuals. To increase sequencing depth and limit assay-specific biases, TCR repertoire library preparation and sequencing were carried out by different laboratories using diverse techniques. Per donor, leukapheresis produced somewhere between about 0.9 and 9 billion PBMCs. Here is what the overall study found, with its caveats: Across a few donors, approximately 4.6% of naive CD4, around 3.3% of naive CD8, 2% to 2.5% of memory CD4, and approximately 0.42% of memory CD8 clonotypes were shared. Estimated clonotype richness was generally larger for naive than for memory subsets. Sampling was restricted to blood, and TCR repertoires in tissue are likely to differ from TCR repertoires in blood. Rarefaction of sorted-subset datasets indicated incomplete sequencing despite the large sequencing depth. The genetic and exposure-history diversity represented was limited by the small number of donors. Pairwise subsampling led to the expectation that sequencing depth would affect the degree of clonotype sharing among donors. Compared with non-shared clonotypes, clonotypes shared by all four sorted-subset donors had higher generation probabilities.

Donors were healthy HIV-negative adults with no recently reported acute infections or vaccinations. All donors were Caucasian adults living in Nashville, Tennessee, USA. CD4+ T cells were enriched by magnetic negative selection, after which naive cells were positively selected on CD45RA and the negative fraction was taken as the memory subset. After blood collection by leukapheresis, PBMCs were isolated using Ficoll-Histopaque density gradient centrifugation and then cryopreserved in the vapor phase of liquid nitrogen. Purity and quantity of every magnetically sorted T cell population were checked by analytical flow cytometry. Each sorted fraction had its genomic DNA isolated and then quantified by UV absorbance on a Nanodrop 2000c.

Source material: naive CD4+ T cells sorted from blood. The cell subset or site label of this sample denotes: CD45RA+ positively selected. Recombination connected TRBV4-1 to TRBJ2-3; TRBD1 might be the D gene, on 5 matching bases. The receptor was isolated from a man in his thirties or forties in good health. The CDR3 protein is CASSQDGAGTDTQYF. DNA sequence: TGCGCCAGCAGCCAAGATGGGGCAGGAACAGATACGCAGTATTTT.